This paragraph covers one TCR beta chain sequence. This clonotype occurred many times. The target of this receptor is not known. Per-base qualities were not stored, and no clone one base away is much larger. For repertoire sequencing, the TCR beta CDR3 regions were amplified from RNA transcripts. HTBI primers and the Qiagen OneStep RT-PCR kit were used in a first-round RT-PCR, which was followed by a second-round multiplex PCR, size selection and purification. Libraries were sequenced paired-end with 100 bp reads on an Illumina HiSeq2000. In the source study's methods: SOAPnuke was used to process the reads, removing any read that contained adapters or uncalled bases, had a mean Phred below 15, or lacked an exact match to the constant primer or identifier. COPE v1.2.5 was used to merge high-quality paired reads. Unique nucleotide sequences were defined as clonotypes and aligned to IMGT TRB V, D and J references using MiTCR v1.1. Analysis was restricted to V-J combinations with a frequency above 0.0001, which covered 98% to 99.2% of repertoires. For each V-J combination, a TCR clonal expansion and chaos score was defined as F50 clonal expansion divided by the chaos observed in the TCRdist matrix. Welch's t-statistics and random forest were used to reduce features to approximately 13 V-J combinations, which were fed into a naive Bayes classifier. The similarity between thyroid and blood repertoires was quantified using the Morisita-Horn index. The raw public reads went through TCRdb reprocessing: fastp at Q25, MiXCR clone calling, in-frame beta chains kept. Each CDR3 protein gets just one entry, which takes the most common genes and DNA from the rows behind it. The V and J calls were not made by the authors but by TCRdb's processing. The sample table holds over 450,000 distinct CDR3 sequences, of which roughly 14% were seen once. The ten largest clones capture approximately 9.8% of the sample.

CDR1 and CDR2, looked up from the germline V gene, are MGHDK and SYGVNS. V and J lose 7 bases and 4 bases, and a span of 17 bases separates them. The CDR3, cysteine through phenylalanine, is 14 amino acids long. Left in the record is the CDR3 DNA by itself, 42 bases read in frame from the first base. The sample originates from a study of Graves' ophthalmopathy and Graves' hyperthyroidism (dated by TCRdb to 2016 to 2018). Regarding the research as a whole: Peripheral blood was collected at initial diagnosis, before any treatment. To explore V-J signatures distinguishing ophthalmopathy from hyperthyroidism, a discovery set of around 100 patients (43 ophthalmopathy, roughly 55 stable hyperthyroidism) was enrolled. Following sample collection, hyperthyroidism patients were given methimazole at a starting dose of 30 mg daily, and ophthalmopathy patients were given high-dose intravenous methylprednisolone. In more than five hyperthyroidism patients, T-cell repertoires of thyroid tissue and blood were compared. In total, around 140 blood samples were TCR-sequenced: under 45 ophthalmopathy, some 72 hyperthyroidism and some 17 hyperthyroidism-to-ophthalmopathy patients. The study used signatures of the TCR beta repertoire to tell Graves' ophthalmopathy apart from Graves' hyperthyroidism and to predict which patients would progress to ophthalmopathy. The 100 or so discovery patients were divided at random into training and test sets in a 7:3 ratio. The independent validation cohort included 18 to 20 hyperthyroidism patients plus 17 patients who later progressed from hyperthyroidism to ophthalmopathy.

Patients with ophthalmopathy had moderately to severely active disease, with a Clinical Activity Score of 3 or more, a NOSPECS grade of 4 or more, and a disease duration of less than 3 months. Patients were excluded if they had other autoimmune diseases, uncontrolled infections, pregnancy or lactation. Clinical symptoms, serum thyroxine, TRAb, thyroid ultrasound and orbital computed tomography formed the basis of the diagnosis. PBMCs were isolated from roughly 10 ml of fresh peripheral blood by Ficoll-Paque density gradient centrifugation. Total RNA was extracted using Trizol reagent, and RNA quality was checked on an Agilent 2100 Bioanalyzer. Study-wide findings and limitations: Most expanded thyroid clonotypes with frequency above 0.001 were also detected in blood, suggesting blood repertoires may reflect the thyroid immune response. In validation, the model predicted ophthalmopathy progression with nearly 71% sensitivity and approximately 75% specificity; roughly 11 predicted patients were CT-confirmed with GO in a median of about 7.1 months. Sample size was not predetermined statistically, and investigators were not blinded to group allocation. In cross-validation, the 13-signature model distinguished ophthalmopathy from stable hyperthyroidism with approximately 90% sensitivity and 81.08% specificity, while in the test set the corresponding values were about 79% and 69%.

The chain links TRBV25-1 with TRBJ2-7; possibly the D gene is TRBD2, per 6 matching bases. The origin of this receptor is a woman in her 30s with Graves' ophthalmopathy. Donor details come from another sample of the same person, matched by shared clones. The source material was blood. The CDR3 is CASTRGGREYEQYF. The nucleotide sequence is TGTGCCAGCACTCGGGGAGGCAGAGAGTACGAGCAGTACTTC.